Below are 31 T cell receptor beta chains sequenced from a single sample in a study of shared clonotypes between healthy human individuals. Assay used: immunoSEQ multiplex PCR; TCRdb lists only in-frame clones, some missing. The table lists 730,000 or so clones, 60% to 80% of them singletons. Material: memory CD4+ T cells sorted from blood. This sample's subset: CD45RA-negative fraction. The receptors stem from a woman in her 30s in good health.

The V call is TRBV7-2, the J call TRBJ2-3; D perhaps matches TRBD2 (6 bases). Germline V gene lookup returns CDR1 SGHTA and CDR2 FQGNSA. V was cut by 8 bases and J by 4 bases, with 13 bases left in between. This CDR3 is 13 amino acids long. CDR3 in amino acids: CASALSGSDTQYF. The CDR3, as DNA: TGTGCCAGCGCCCTTAGCGGATCAGATACGCAGTATTTT.

This clone occurred once. The chain combines TRBV27 with TRBJ1-6; D may be TRBD1 (6 bases). This CDR3 has 17 amino acids. Trimming shortened V by 4 bases and J by 10 bases, and 23 bases separated the two germline ends. Germline V gene sequence: CDR1 MNHEY, CDR2 SMNVEV (reference sequence). The CDR3 nucleotides read TGTGCCAGCAGTTGGGGGCGAAGTCTAAGGGTAGGCTCACCCCTCCACTTT. Its translation: CASSWGRSLRVGSPLHF.

The genes are TRBV7-3 and TRBJ2-1; TRBD2 aligns across 7 bases. This CDR3 has 13 amino acids. V lost 5 bases and J lost 8; bases outside the gene matches: 6. From germline, CDR1 is SGHTA and CDR2 FQGTGA. CDR3 DNA sequence: TGTGCCAGCAGCCTAGGGACTACCGATGAGCAGTTCTTC. It codes for CASSLGTTDEQFF.

This clone has more than one count but fewer than ten. Other DNA sequences in the sample encode the same CDR3. The genes are TRBV7-9 and TRBJ1-5; D might be TRBD1 (5 bases). Between the trimmed V and J ends, which lost 5 bases and 7 bases, there was a span of 9 bases. The CDR3 consists of 12 residues. Germline assignment: CDR1 SEHNR and CDR2 FQNEAQ (reference sequence). The CDR3 sequence: CASSLQGQPQHF. As DNA, the CDR3 is TGTGCCAGCAGCCTCCAGGGACAGCCCCAGCATTTT.

This chain links TRBV6-1 with TRBJ1-4; no clear D. Looked up from germline, CDR1 is MNHNS and CDR2 is SASEGT. V was cut by 1 base and J by 7 bases, with 19 bases left in between. This CDR3 comprises 17 residues. The CDR3 region has the DNA TGTGCCAGCAGTGAAGACACAGCCCAGGCTTATGGTGAAAAACTGTTTTTT. It translates to CASSEDTAQAYGEKLFF.

V is TRBV2 and J is TRBJ2-7; no reliable D call. The V end lost 6 bases, the J end lost 6 bases, and 12 bases lay between the germline ends. CDR3 length: 12 residues. Per the germline V gene, CDR1 is SNHLY and CDR2 is FYNNEI. The CDR3 nucleotides read TGTGCCAGCAGGGTCGCGCTCCGCGAGCAGTACTTC. Its translation: CASRVALREQYF.

The chain couples TRBV7-9 to TRBJ2-3, with 8 bases identical to TRBD2. In germline, CDR1 is SEHNR, CDR2 FQNEAQ (reference sequence). The junction had 10 bases not matched to a gene; V was cut back by 10 bases and J by 4 bases. This CDR3 region has 14 residues. The CDR3 DNA sequence: TGTGCCACCCCGGGTTCGGGAGGGCCAGATACGCAGTATTTT. Encoded protein: CATPGSGGPDTQYF.

The chain has TRBV5-1 and TRBJ2-7, with D tentatively TRBD2 (5 bases). The V gene lost 6 bases and the J gene lost 2 bases, with 15 bases spanning the gap. The CDR3 is 14 residues long. Germline V CDR1 and CDR2: SGHRS, YFSETQ. CDR3 in DNA: TGCGCCAGCACCCTCACAACGGAGGCCTACGAGCAGTACTTC. Its translation is CASTLTTEAYEQYF.

This rearrangement joins TRBV21-1 to TRBJ1-1. TRBV21-1 is a listed pseudogene. The CDR3 is 13 amino acids. The CDR3 here is CASNREGRTEAFF. The CDR3 coding sequence is TGTGCCAGCAACCGGGAAGGTAGGACTGAAGCTTTCTTT.

This clone was detected only once. Here the CDR3 DNA reads TGTGCCAGCAGCTTAGCGGGAGCAACAGATACGCAGTATTTT. Residues: CASSLAGATDTQYF. The rearrangement links TRBV7-8 to TRBJ2-3; TRBD2 might be the D (5 bases). The CDR3 runs to 14 residues. Looked up from germline, CDR1 is SGHVS and CDR2 is FQNEAQ. V was trimmed by 0 bases and J by 3 bases, leaving 7 bases between them.

The sample holds many counts of this clone. V is TRBV29-1 and J is TRBJ2-5; D might be TRBD1 or TRBD2, each matching 6 bases. The CDR3 extends over 13 amino acids. Trimming left V 3 bases short and J 7 bases short, with 15 bases between. The germline CDR1 and CDR2 sequences are SQVTM and ANQGSEA. The CDR3 DNA follows: TGCAGCGTTGATTTAGCAGGGGAGGTGACCCAGTACTTC. As protein: CSVDLAGEVTQYF. Based on the CDR3 plus reference TRBV29-1 and TRBJ2-5, the full variable domain is SAVISQKPSRDICQRGTSLTIQCQVDSQVTMMFWYRQQPGQSLTLIATANQGSEATYESGFVIDKFPISRPNLTFSTLTVSNMSPEDSSIYLCSVDLAGEVTQYFGPGTRLLVL.

The gene calls are TRBV5-4 and TRBJ2-7, with TRBD2 matching over 10 bases. The CDR3 is 16 residues long. Germline CDR1 SGHNT, CDR2 YYREEE (reference sequence). V gave up 4 bases and J gave up 0 bases; unmatched junction bases: 7. CDR3 in amino acids: CASSLGPSGGSYEQYF. For the CDR3, the DNA is TGTGCCAGCAGCCTGGGACCTAGCGGGGGCTCCTACGAGCAGTACTTC.

The chain is built from TRBV5-4 and TRBJ2-3; maybe TRBD1 (5 bases). From germline, CDR1 is SGHNT and CDR2 YYREEE (reference sequence). Trimming cost V 0 bases and J 4 bases, with 12 bases left between them. CDR3 length equals 15 residues. CDR3 sequence (DNA): TGTGCCAGCAGCTTGGTTGGGGCAAGCGCAGATACGCAGTATTTT. It codes for CASSLVGASADTQYF.

This clone showed up just a few times. Within the sample, other DNA sequences also encode this same CDR3. This chain connects TRBV18 to TRBJ1-1; 7 bases align to TRBD1. CDR1 is KGHSH and CDR2 is LQKENI in the germline V gene. V was clipped by 1 base and J by 1 base; unmatched bases: 0. This CDR3 is 14 amino acids long. CDR3 nucleotide sequence: TGTGCCAGCTCACCACAGGGGGCGAACACTGAAGCTTTCTTT. Its translation is CASSPQGANTEAFF.

Comments on this clone: Additional DNA sequences in this sample encode the identical CDR3. The rearrangement joins TRBV5-1 to TRBJ2-5, with 10 nucleotides matching TRBD2. The ends lost 3 bases at V and 2 bases at J; junction bases unmatched: 4. The germline CDR1 and CDR2 sequences are SGHRS and YFSETQ. The CDR3 is 15 residues long. The DNA for the CDR3 is TGCGCCAGCAGCTCCGCTAGCGGGGGTCAAGAGACCCAGTACTTC. Its translation: CASSSASGGQETQYF.

The genes are TRBV5-1 and TRBJ2-7; 9 nucleotides match TRBD2. CDR3 length: 14 residues. The germline V gene has CDR1 SGHRS and CDR2 YFSETQ. J gave up 4 bases and V 3 bases, and 5 bases lay outside the gene matches. The CDR3 spells CASSSREGRYEQYF. CDR3 nucleotides: TGCGCCAGCAGCTCGCGGGAGGGCCGGTACGAGCAGTACTTC.

This chain joins TRBV15 and TRBJ1-1; TRBD1 is a possible D gene (6 bases). The germline V and J ends were trimmed by 2 bases and 3 bases, with 10 bases remaining between them. Germline-derived CDR1 and CDR2 are LNHNV and YYDKDF (reference sequence). This CDR3 is built from 14 residues. This CDR3 is CATSRQGTYTEAFF. CDR3 bases: TGTGCCACCAGCAGACAGGGGACATACACTGAAGCTTTCTTT.

The chain joins TRBV7-9 to TRBJ1-4; TRBD1 aligns across 7 bases. Unmatched junction bases numbered 6, after V lost 0 bases and J lost 8 bases. CDR3 length: 15 residues. The germline CDR1 and CDR2 sequences are SEHNR and FQNEAQ (reference sequence). CDR3 coding DNA: TGTGCCAGCAGCTTAGCGTCAGGAGGGGGCGAAAAACTGTTTTTT. This codes for CASSLASGGGEKLFF.

V usage is TRBV5-4 and J usage is TRBJ1-1; 9 nucleotides match TRBD1. Unmatched junction bases numbered 5, after V lost 4 bases and J lost 7 bases. The length of the CDR3 is 13 residues. Looked up from germline, CDR1 is SGHNT and CDR2 is YYREEE (reference sequence). DNA for the CDR3: TGTGCCAGCAGCCGGGGGGACAGGGATGAAGCTTTCTTT. This translates into CASSRGDRDEAFF.

This clone was detected only once. The V call is TRBV28, the J call TRBJ1-5; 10 bases are a match to TRBD1. The germline V gene has CDR1 MDHEN and CDR2 SYDVKM. The CDR3 is 15 residues long. J was trimmed by 5 bases and V by 7 bases; bases with no gene match: 8. The CDR3 sequence is CASNAPGTGDQPQHF. CDR3 sequence (DNA): TGTGCCAGCAATGCCCCCGGGACAGGGGATCAGCCCCAGCATTTT.

CDR3 region: CASSLRFNTEAFF. The CDR3 DNA is TGTGCCAGCAGCTTGCGATTTAACACTGAAGCTTTCTTT. This chain connects TRBV5-6 to TRBJ1-1; D ambiguous. The CDR3 is 13 residues long. Germline-derived CDR1 and CDR2 are SGHDT and YYEEEE. V lost 1 base and J lost 2, with 6 bases in between.

This chain joins TRBV10-1 and TRBJ2-3; D gene uncertain. The CDR3 extends over 15 amino acids. Germline CDR1 WNHNN, CDR2 SYGVQD (reference sequence). The ends were cut back, 3 bases at V and 0 bases at J, with 10 bases in the middle. In nucleotides, the CDR3 is TGCGCCAGCAGTGACACATCCGACAGCACAGATACGCAGTATTTT. Residues: CASSDTSDSTDTQYF.

On this clone: Other DNA sequences in the sample encode the same CDR3. The chain employs TRBV5-1 and TRBJ2-1; a possible D gene is TRBD1 (5 bases). The CDR3 spans 13 residues. The germline gives CDR1 SGHRS, CDR2 YFSETQ. The V end lost 4 bases, the J end lost 4 bases, and 9 bases lay between the germline ends. CDR3 amino acids: CASSAQGYNEQFF. The CDR3, as DNA: TGCGCCAGCAGCGCTCAGGGTTACAATGAGCAGTTCTTC.

The chain recombines TRBV9 with TRBJ2-1, with D tentatively TRBD2 (7 bases). Germline V gene lookup returns CDR1 SGDLS and CDR2 YYNGEE. Trimming stripped 0 bases from V and 5 bases from J, with 9 bases between. The CDR3 covers 14 residues. This CDR3 is CASSVVGGDNEQFF. In DNA, the CDR3 is TGTGCCAGCAGCGTAGTAGGGGGGGACAATGAGCAGTTCTTC.

CDR3 sequence reads: CASKLAGVWNEQFF. The DNA for the CDR3 is TGTGCCAGCAAACTAGCGGGAGTGTGGAATGAGCAGTTCTTC. This chain connects TRBV28 to TRBJ2-1, with 11 bases lining up with TRBD2. The V segment lost 7 bases and the J segment 7 bases; nucleotides outside the gene matches: 6. The germline V gene has CDR1 MDHEN and CDR2 SYDVKM. CDR3 length equals 14 residues. Full variable domain (missing parts from reference TRBV28 and TRBJ2-1): DVKVTQSSRYLVKRTGEKVFLECVQDMDHENMFWYRQDPGLGLRLIYFSYDVKMKEKGDIPEGYSVSREKKERFSLILESASTNQTSMYLCASKLAGVWNEQFFGPGTRLTVL.

This chain connects TRBV28 to TRBJ1-5; D is perhaps TRBD1 (6 bases). V was trimmed by 7 bases and J by 5 bases, leaving 15 bases between them. The CDR3 has 14 residues. The germline CDR1 and CDR2 sequences are MDHEN and SYDVKM. CDR3 in amino acids: CASIRGASDQPQHF. The CDR3 DNA reads TGTGCCAGCATCCGGGGGGCCTCAGATCAGCCCCAGCATTTT.

V and J are TRBV5-1 and TRBJ2-3, with a weak D call TRBD2 (5 bases). V was pared by 6 bases and J by 4 bases, with 18 bases between. Germline lookup yields CDR1 SGHRS and CDR2 YFSETQ. This CDR3 region has 15 residues. CDR3 sequence: CASTRGGSGADTQYF. The CDR3 nucleotides are TGCGCCAGCACCCGCGGCGGGTCCGGGGCAGATACGCAGTATTTT.

This clone was observed a few times. The chain joins TRBV13 to TRBJ1-2; possibly TRBD1 for D (6 bases). The germline V and J ends were trimmed by 1 base and 2 bases, with 17 bases remaining between them. Germline V gene lookup returns CDR1 PRHDT and CDR2 FYEKMQ (reference sequence). The CDR3 contains 17 residues. The CDR3 bases are TGTGCCAGCAGCTTAGCGTCCGGGGGGCAGTGGAACTATGGCTACACCTTC. Translation: CASSLASGGQWNYGYTF.

The chain has TRBV29-1 and TRBJ1-2; 7 bases map to TRBD1. The CDR3 is made up of 15 amino acids. Germline lookup yields CDR1 SQVTM and CDR2 ANQGSEA. The V and J ends lost 0 bases and 2 bases, in that order; junction bases with no gene match: 6. CDR3 in DNA: TGCAGCGTTGAAGAGACAGGGAAAAGCAACTATGGCTACACCTTC. Its translation is CSVEETGKSNYGYTF.

The chain joins TRBV6-4 to TRBJ1-2; 8 nucleotides align to TRBD1. J was trimmed by 8 bases and V by 6 bases; bases with no gene match: 11. This CDR3 region has 14 residues. CDR1 and CDR2 (germline): MRHNA, SNTAGT. CDR3 coding DNA: TGTGCCAGCAGGGAGGACAGGGATCGTGGGGGCTACACCTTC. It translates to CASREDRDRGGYTF.

This clone was counted a single time. The gene calls are TRBV7-8 and TRBJ2-5; tentative D call: TRBD1 (6 bases). Trimming left V 5 bases short and J 4 bases short, with 8 bases between. CDR1 is SGHVS, CDR2 FQNEAQ, per germline. CDR3 length: 12 amino acids. CDR3 coding DNA: TGTGCCAGCAGCCAAGGGGGAGAGACCCAGTACTTC. Encoded protein: CASSQGGETQYF.